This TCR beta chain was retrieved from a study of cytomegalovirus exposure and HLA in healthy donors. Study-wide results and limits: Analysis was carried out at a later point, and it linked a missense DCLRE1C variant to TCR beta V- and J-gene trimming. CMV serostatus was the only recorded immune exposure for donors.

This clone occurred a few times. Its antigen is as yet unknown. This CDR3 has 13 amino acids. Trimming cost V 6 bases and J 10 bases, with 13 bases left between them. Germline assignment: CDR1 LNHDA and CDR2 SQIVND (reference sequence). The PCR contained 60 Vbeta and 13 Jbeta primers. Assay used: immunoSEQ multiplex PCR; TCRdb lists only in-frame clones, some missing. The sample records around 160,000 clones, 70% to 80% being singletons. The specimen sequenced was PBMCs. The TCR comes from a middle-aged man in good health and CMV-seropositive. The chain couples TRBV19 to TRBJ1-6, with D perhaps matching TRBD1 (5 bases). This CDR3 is CASSATEGSPLHF. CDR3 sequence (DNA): TGTGCCAGTAGCGCCACGGAGGGGTCACCCCTCCACTTT.